This section outlines one T cell receptor beta chain sequence together with its context. TCRdb's table, derived via immunoSEQ multiplex PCR, lists solely in-frame clones and lacks some. The sample has roughly 34,000 clones; around 97% are singletons. These data belong to a study of T cells in tuberculosis. Germline CDR1 SGDLS, CDR2 YYNGEE. The CDR3 is 14 amino acids. Deletions cut 0 bases from V and 0 bases from J, with 5 bases between. This clonotype was sampled from a donor between 10 and 35 years old with latent tuberculosis or without tuberculosis infection. This sequence joins TRBV9 and TRBJ2-3; D not certain. Sequencing input: PBMCs. The CDR3 sequence: CASSVVLSTDTQYF. The CDR3 region has the DNA TGTGCCAGCAGCGTAGTCCTGAGCACAGATACGCAGTATTTT.